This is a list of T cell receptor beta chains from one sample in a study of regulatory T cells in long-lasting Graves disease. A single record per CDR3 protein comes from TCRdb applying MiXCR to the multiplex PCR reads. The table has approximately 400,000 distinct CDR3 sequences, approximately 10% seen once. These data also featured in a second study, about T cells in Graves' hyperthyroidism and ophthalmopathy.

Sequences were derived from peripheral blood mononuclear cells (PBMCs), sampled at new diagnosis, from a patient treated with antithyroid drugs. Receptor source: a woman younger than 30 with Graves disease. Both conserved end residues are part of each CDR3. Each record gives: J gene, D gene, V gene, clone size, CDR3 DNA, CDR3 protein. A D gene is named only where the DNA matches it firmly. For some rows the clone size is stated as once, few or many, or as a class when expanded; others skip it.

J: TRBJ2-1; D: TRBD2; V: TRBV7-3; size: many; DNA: TGTGCCAGCAGCCAAAACGGGCTAGCGGCGCCTTCCTACAATGAGCAGTTCTTC; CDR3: CASSQNGLAAPSYNEQFF
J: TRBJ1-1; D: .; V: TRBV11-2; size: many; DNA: TGTGCCAGCCGACAAATCCTCTGGACCGAAGGGAACACTGAAGCTTTCTTT; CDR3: CASRQILWTEGNTEAFF
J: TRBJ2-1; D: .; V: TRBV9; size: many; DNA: TGTGCCAGCAGCGCATTAGGGTCCTCGGGACTGGAGTACGATGAGCAGTTCTTC; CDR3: CASSALGSSGLEYDEQFF
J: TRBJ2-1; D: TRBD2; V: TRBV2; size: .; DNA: TGTGCCAGCAGTGAGGGTAGCGGGGATGGGAATGAGCAGTTCTTC; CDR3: CASSEGSGDGNEQFF
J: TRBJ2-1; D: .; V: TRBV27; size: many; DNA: TGTGCCAGCAGTTTACATGGGAGCTCCTACAATGAGCAGTTCTTC; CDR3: CASSLHGSSYNEQFF
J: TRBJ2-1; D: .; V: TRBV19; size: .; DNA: TGTGCCAGTAGTAAGAGGGGGTTCGACAATGAGCAGTTCTTC; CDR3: CASSKRGFDNEQFF
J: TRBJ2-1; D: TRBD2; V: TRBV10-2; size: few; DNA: TGCGCCAGCAGTCTAAGCGGGAGGTACGATGAGCAGTTCTTC; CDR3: CASSLSGRYDEQFF
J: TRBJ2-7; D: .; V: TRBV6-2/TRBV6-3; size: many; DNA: TGTGCCAGCAGCCAGACCCCGGAAAGTCTCTACGAGCAGTACTTC; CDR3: CASSQTPESLYEQYF
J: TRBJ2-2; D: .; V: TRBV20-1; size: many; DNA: TGCAGTGCCAAAAAACGCCGGGACGTAATCACCGGGGAGCTGTTTTTT; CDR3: CSAKKRRDVITGELFF
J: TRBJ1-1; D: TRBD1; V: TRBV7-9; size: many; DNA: TGTGCCAGCAGCTTATCCGGGACAGGGAGGGGGAACACTGAAGCTTTCTTT; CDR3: CASSLSGTGRGNTEAFF
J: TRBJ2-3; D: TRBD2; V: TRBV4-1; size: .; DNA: TGCGCCAGCAGCCCCCGGCTAGCGGGGACTAGCACAGATACGCAGTATTTT; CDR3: CASSPRLAGTSTDTQYF
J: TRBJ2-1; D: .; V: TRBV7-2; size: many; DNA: TGTGCCAGCAGCTTAGATCCCCCTAGTAAGGTGGAGCAGTTCTTC; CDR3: CASSLDPPSKVEQFF
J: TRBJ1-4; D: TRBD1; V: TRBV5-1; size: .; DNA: TGCGCCAGCAGCTCGGGACAGGGGGCCCCTAATGAAAAACTGTTTTTT; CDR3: CASSSGQGAPNEKLFF
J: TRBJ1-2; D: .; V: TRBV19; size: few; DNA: TGTGCCAGTAGCGCAGTCAACTATGGCTACACCTTC; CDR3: CASSAVNYGYTF